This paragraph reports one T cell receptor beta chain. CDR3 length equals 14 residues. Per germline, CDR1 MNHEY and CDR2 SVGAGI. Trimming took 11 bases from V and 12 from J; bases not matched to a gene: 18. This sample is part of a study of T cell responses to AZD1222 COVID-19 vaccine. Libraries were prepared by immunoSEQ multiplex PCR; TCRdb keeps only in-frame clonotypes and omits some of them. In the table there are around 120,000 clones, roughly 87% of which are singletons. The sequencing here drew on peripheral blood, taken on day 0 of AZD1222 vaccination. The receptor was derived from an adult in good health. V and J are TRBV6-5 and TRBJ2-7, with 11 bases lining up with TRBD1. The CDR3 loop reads CAGSLGTGGEKLYF. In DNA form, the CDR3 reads TGTGCCGGATCTTTAGGGACAGGGGGGGAAAAGCTGTACTTC.